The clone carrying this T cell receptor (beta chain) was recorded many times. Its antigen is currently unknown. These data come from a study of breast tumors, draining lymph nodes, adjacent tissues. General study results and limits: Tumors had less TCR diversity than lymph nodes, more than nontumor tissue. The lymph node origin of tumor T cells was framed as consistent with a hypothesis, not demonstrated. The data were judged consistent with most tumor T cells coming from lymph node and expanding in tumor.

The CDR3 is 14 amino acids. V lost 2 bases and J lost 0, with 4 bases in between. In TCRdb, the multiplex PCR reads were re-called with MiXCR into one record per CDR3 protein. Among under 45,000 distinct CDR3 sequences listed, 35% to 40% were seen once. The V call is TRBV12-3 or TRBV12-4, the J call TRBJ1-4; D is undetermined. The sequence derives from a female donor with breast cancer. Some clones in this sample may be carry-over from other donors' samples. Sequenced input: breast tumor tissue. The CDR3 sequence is CASSLTATNEKLFF. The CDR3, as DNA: TGTGCCAGCAGTTTAACAGCAACTAATGAAAAACTGTTTTTT.